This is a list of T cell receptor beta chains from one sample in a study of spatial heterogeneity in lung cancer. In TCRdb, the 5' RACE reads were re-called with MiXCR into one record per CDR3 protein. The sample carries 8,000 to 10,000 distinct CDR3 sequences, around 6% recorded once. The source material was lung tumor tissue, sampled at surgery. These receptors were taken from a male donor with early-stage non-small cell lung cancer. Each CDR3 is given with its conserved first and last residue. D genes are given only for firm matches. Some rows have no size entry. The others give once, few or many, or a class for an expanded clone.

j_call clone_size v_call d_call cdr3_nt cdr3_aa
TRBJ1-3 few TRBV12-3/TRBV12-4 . TGTGCCAGCAGTCCTAGGAGGGGTTCTGGAAACACCATATATTTT CASSPRRGSGNTIYF
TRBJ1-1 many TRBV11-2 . TGTGCCAGCAGCAGGACAGAGGCTGAAGCTTTCTTT CASSRTEAEAFF
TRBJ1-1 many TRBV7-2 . TGTGCCAGCAGAGTTGAGGGGGGCGCATTGACCGAAGCTTTCTTT CASRVEGGALTEAFF
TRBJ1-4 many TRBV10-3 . TGTGCCATCAGTGAAGGGCAGGGTAAAGAAAAACTGTTTTTT CAISEGQGKEKLFF
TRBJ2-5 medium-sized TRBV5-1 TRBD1 TGCGCCAGCAGCTCGCCGGGACAGGGTACCCGAGAGACCCAGTACTTC CASSSPGQGTRETQYF
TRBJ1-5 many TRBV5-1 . TGCGCCAGCAGCTTGGGCTTTGGACAGCTTCATCAGCCCCAGCATTTT CASSLGFGQLHQPQHF
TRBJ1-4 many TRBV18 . TGTGCCAGCTCACCGGCCGGGACGGCAACTAATGAAAAACTGTTTTTT CASSPAGTATNEKLFF
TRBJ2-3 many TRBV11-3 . TGTGCCAGCAGCTTAGGGTCGTCGGGAGACGGGGATACGCAGTATTTT CASSLGSSGDGDTQYF
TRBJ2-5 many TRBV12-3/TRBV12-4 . TGTGCCAGCAGAGGGGCGGAGACCCAGTACTTC CASRGAETQYF
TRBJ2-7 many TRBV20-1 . TGCAGTGCTAGCCTGAGGGAGCGCCCGAGCTCCTACGAGCAGTACTTC CSASLRERPSSYEQYF
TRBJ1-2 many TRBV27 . TGTGCCAGCAGTCCGCCGGACAGACTCTATGGCTACACCTTC CASSPPDRLYGYTF
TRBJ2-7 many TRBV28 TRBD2 TGTGCCAGCAGTCCGGGGGGGAACTACGAGCAGTACTTC CASSPGGNYEQYF
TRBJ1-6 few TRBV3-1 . TGTGCCAGCAGCGTACTACAGGGTAATTCACCCCTCCACTTT CASSVLQGNSPLHF
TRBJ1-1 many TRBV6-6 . TGTGCCAGCAGTCCTTACAGGAACACTGAAGCTTTCTTT CASSPYRNTEAFF
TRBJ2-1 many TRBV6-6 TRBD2 TGTGCCAGCTCGGCTAGCGGGGTACCCAATGAGCAGTTCTTC CASSASGVPNEQFF
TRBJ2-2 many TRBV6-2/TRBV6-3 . TGTGCCAGCAGGGGAGGAACGAACACCGGGGAGCTGTTTTTT CASRGGTNTGELFF
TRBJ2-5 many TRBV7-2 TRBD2 TGTGCCAGCAGCAGGACTAGCGGGGTTTGGGAGACCCAGTACTTC CASSRTSGVWETQYF
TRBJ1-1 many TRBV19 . TGTGCCAGTACGATGGGAGTGAACACTGAAGCTTTCTTT CASTMGVNTEAFF
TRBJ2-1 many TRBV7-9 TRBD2 TGTGCCAGCAGCTTACTCTCTAGCGGGAGGCCCCTTGGCAATGAGCAGTTCTTC CASSLLSSGRPLGNEQFF
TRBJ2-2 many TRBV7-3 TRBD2 TGTGCCAGCACATCGGGGCGGGAGGGCCGCGTGAACACCGGGGAGCTGTTTTTT CASTSGREGRVNTGELFF
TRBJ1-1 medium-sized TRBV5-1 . TGCGCCAGCAGCTGGGGGGGTTCCGATGAAGCTTTCTTT CASSWGGSDEAFF
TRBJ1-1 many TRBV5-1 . TGCGCCAGCAGCACCGCAACCAACACTGAAGCTTTCTTT CASSTATNTEAFF
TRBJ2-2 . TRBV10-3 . TGTGCCATCAGTCTAGGTGTAGGGAACACCGGGGAGCTGTTTTTT CAISLGVGNTGELFF
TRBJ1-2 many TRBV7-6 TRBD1 TGTGCCAGCAGCCCGACAGGGACCGAGGGCTACACCTTC CASSPTGTEGYTF
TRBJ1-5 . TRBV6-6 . TGTGCCAGCAGTTCGGGGGCTGGTCAGCCCCAGCATTTT CASSSGAGQPQHF
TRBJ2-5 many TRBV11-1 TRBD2 TGTGCCAGCAGCTTAATGACTAGCGTCGAGACCCAGTACTTC CASSLMTSVETQYF
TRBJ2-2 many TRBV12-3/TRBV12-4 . TGTGCCAGCAGTCTGGTGGCCGGGGAGCTGTTTTTT CASSLVAGELFF
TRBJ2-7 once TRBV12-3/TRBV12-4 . TGTGCCAGCAGTGTACAGGGCGACGAGCAGTACTTC CASSVQGDEQYF
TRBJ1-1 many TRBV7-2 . TGTGCCAGCAGCTTACGTATCGCTGAAGCTTTCTTT CASSLRIAEAFF
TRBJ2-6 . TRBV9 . TGTGCCAGCAGCGTGCGGGACAGTACGTACGTCCTGACTTTC CASSVRDSTYVLTF
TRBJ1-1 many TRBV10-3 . TGTGCCATCAGTGAGGACTCAAGGAGAGCTTTCTTT CAISEDSRRAFF
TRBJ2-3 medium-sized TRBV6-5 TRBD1 TGTGCCAGCAGCTCCGGGACAGGGATGATCCGGGGGACAGATACGCAGTATTTT CASSSGTGMIRGTDTQYF
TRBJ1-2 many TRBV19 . TGTGCCAGTAGAAGGGACTATGGCTACACCTTC CASRRDYGYTF
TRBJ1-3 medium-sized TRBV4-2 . TGTGCCAGCAGCCAAGATTCATCAGGGGGAAACACCATATATTTT CASSQDSSGGNTIYF
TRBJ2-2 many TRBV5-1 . TGCGCCAGCAGCCCCGGGGAGGCGGGGACCGGGGAGCTGTTTTTT CASSPGEAGTGELFF
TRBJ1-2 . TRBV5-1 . TGCGCCAGCGCCCCAGGGGACTATGGCTACACCTTC CASAPGDYGYTF
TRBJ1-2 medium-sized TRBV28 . TGTGCCGCCAGCGTAGGAGTTACGAACTATGGCTACACCTTC CAASVGVTNYGYTF
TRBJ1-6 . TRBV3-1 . TGTGCCAGCAGCCACCCGACATGGGGGGACTCCTATAATTCATCCCTCCACTTT CASSHPTWGDSYNSSLHF
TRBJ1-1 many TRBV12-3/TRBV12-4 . TGTGCCAGCAGTTTTAGGAGTATGAGTACTGAAGCTTTCTTT CASSFRSMSTEAFF
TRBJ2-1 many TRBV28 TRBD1 TGTGCCAGCAGTTTCACCGGACAGGGGTTAAATGAGCAGTTCTTC CASSFTGQGLNEQFF
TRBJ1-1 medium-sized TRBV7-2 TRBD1 TGTGCCAGCAGCTCCAGCTCGCTGTGGGACAGGGGCACTGAAGCTTTCTTT CASSSSSLWDRGTEAFF
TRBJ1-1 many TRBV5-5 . TGTGCCAGCAGCTTGGATGTGGGGAACACTGAAGCTTTCTTT CASSLDVGNTEAFF
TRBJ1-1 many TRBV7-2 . TGTGCCAGCAGCTTTAGGACTAAAGGCACTGAAGCTTTCTTT CASSFRTKGTEAFF
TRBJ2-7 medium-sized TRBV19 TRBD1 TGTGCCACAGCCGGGACAGGAACTCGTGAGCAGTACTTC CATAGTGTREQYF